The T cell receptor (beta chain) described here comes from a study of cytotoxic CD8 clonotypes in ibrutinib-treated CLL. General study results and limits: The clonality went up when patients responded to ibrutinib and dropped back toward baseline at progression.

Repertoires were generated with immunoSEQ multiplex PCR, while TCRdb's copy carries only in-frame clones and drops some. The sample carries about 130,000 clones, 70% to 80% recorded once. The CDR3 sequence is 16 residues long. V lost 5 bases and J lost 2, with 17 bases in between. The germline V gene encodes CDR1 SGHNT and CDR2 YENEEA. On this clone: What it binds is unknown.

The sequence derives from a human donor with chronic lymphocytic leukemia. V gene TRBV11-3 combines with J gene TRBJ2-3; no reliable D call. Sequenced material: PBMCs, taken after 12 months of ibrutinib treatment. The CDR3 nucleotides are TGTGCCAGCAGCCCCCACTCGGAGCGCGCCACAGATACGCAGTATTTT. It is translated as CASSPHSERATDTQYF. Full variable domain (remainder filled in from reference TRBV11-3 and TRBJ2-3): EAGVVQSPRYKIIEKKQPVAFWCNPISGHNTLYWYLQNLGQGPELLIRYENEEAVDDSQLPKDRFSAERLKGVDSTLKIQPAELGDSAVYLCASSPHSERATDTQYFGPGTRLTVL.